The rows below give T cell receptor beta chains drawn from one sample of a study of cytomegalovirus exposure and HLA in healthy donors. Sequencing used immunoSEQ multiplex PCR; TCRdb keeps in-frame clones, though not all of them. Altogether roughly 250,000 clones are present, roughly 80% being singletons, with the ten largest covering about 0.28%. Input material: PBMCs. The receptors here all came from a girl aged 2 to 10 in good health and CMV-seronegative. The CDR3 runs from the conserved cysteine through the conserved F or W. A clone size is listed for some rows: how often the clone was seen (once, few, many), or a class if it is expanded.

J	V	size	CDR3
TRBJ2-7	TRBV5-1	-	CASREGGRPSGSYEQYF
TRBJ1-1	TRBV27	once	CASSSSDRVNTEAFF
TRBJ2-3	TRBV12-5	-	CASGFAGLAGGLTDTQYF
TRBJ2-2	TRBV2	-	CASSEVRSDTGELFF
TRBJ1-1	TRBV2	-	CASSGRDRNLNTEAFF
TRBJ2-7	TRBV5-5	few	CASSLRVGVF
TRBJ1-1	TRBV5-1	few	CASSLQSSTEAFF
TRBJ2-2	TRBV6-5	-	CAAHDREKGIGELFF
TRBJ2-7	TRBV13	-	CASSVYRAGEQYF
TRBJ2-1	TRBV5-1	-	CASSTGQGWYNEQFF
TRBJ2-1	TRBV27	once	CASSERDSYNEQFF
TRBJ1-2	TRBV2	-	CASRPTRIWGYTF
TRBJ2-7	TRBV7-6	-	CASSLAPRQGGYEQYF
TRBJ2-7	TRBV7-9	-	CASSSPPDRVPHGSYEQYF
TRBJ2-5	TRBV4-2	-	CASSPTTGAETQYF
TRBJ2-7	TRBV7-9	once	CASSLMTSGSNEQYF
TRBJ2-1	TRBV2	-	CASISGSSYNEQFF
TRBJ1-2	TRBV6-1	-	CASSASQGAWGYTF
TRBJ1-1	TRBV13	few	CASRYSGVTEAFF
TRBJ1-2	TRBV2	-	CASCQQVNYGYTF
TRBJ2-7	TRBV30	-	CASGLAGGREQYF
TRBJ1-5	TRBV19	-	CATQPGSQQPQHF
TRBJ2-7	TRBV28	-	CASLGRDSYEQYF
TRBJ1-1	TRBV5-1	-	CASSFLAGVNTEAFF
TRBJ1-1	TRBV5-4	-	CASSLGTGPEAFF
TRBJ1-2	TRBV5-1	once	CASSLLSGGGGYGYTF
TRBJ2-5	TRBV7-9	-	CASGGAQETQYF
TRBJ1-5	TRBV18	-	CASSPKGGEGQPQHF
TRBJ1-3	TRBV7-6	-	CASSARYTGPGNTIYF
TRBJ1-3	TRBV7-7	-	CASSPTGGNTIYF
TRBJ1-4	TRBV27	-	CASSPGQSSFEKLFF
TRBJ1-6	TRBV7-8	once	CASSLAPWGGNSPLHF
TRBJ2-5	TRBV6-1	few	CASSEPPRKTQYF
TRBJ2-7	TRBV4-1	-	CASSRGLAGSYEQYF
TRBJ2-5	TRBV29-1	-	CSVEDTRQVQAWKETQYF
TRBJ1-1	TRBV18	-	CASSPVAGVAFSSLNTEAFF
TRBJ2-3	TRBV4-2	once	CASTENWASIAGGPTDTQYF
TRBJ2-1	TRBV6-4	-	CASSERGGELGRKINEQFF
TRBJ1-2	TRBV6-5	-	CASSVGQGGGYTF
TRBJ2-7	TRBV7-9	-	CASSVQGAGGYEQYF
TRBJ2-1	TRBV11-1	-	CASSLTSGRNEQFF
TRBJ2-1	TRBV6-1	-	CASSARTGYYNEQFF
TRBJ2-1	TRBV5-6	-	CASSRTGEVYNEQFF
TRBJ1-1	TRBV2	-	CASSPGGLGTEAFF
TRBJ1-5	TRBV28	-	CASNRGDQPQHF
TRBJ2-7	TRBV5-1	-	CASSKDSNHYEQYF
TRBJ1-1	TRBV30	-	CAWGGRGFGGVGTEAFF
TRBJ1-1	TRBV21-1	-	CASSAKDGGENTEAFF
TRBJ2-2	TRBV7-8	-	CASNNRLAGELADTGELFF
TRBJ2-1	TRBV27	-	CASSLQAGVYNEQFF
TRBJ2-7	TRBV15	-	CATSSLGGFYEQYF
TRBJ2-2	TRBV28	-	CASTSSGLAANTGELFF
TRBJ2-5	TRBV27	-	CASSLSLDRGRDQETQYF
TRBJ1-3	TRBV19	few	CASRGHGHGNTIYF
TRBJ2-1	TRBV13	-	CASSFGAGLGNEQFF
TRBJ2-1	TRBV27	once	CASRQREFTNEQFF
TRBJ1-1	TRBV6-5	-	CASRPGQNTEAFF
TRBJ1-1	TRBV10-3	-	CAIKGVNTEAFF
TRBJ2-1	TRBV10-2	once	CASSENHVWRETSGRPRVYNEQFF